This is a list of T cell receptor beta chains from one sample in a study of shared clonotypes between healthy human individuals. The protocol was immunoSEQ multiplex PCR, while the TCRdb copy is restricted to in-frame clones and leaves out a portion. This sample has about 2.1 million clones, with 93% found just once. Input material: naive CD8+ T cells from PBMCs. These receptors were obtained from a man younger than 35 in good health. Some clones in this sample may be carry-over from other donors' samples. The CDR3 runs from the conserved cysteine through the conserved F or W. The D gene is left open where the match is weak. For some rows the clone size is stated as once, few or many, or as a class when expanded; others skip it.

TRBJ2-2 TRBV5-6 . . CASSFYWTGELFF TGTGCCAGCAGCTTTTATTGGACCGGGGAGCTGTTTTTT
TRBJ2-7 TRBV5-1 TRBD2 . CASSPKGLAGGTRLRYEQYF TGCGCCAGCAGCCCGAAGGGACTAGCGGGAGGGACCCGACTCCGATACGAGCAGTACTTC
TRBJ2-5 TRBV21-1 . . CASSKEAETQYF TGTGCCAGCAGCAAAGAGGCGGAGACCCAGTACTTC
TRBJ2-7 TRBV5-1 . . CASSQGGGEQYF TGCGCCAGCAGCCAGGGTGGCGGTGAGCAGTACTTC
TRBJ1-3 TRBV7-9 . . CASSLDHFSGNTIYF TGTGCCAGCAGCCTTGATCATTTCTCTGGAAACACCATATATTTT
TRBJ1-2 TRBV7-8 . once CASSPKAGIYGYTF TGTGCCAGCAGCCCGAAAGCAGGGATCTATGGCTACACCTTC
TRBJ1-1 TRBV27 TRBD1 . CATPWGRWTGRPTEAFF TGTGCCACCCCTTGGGGCCGCTGGACAGGGCGACCCACTGAAGCTTTCTTT
TRBJ2-1 TRBV10-3 . . CAISEISGQRDEQFF TGTGCCATCAGTGAGATCTCAGGCCAAAGAGATGAGCAGTTCTTC
TRBJ2-7 TRBV14 . . CASSQLFYEQYF TGTGCCAGCAGCCAACTATTCTACGAGCAGTACTTC
TRBJ2-2 TRBV9 TRBD2 . CASSVSHGAGAGTGELFF TGTGCCAGCAGCGTTAGCCACGGAGCGGGAGCTGGCACCGGGGAGCTGTTTTTT
TRBJ2-3 TRBV13 TRBD2 . CASSHGTNHLHTQYF TGTGCCAGCAGCCACGGGACTAATCACTTGCATACGCAGTATTTT
TRBJ1-1 TRBV4-1 . few CASSQQGFSAPFF TGCGCCAGCAGCCAACAGGGTTTTAGCGCACCTTTCTTT
TRBJ2-5 TRBV27 . . CASSAGAIQETQYF TGTGCCAGCAGTGCGGGCGCAATTCAAGAGACCCAGTACTTC
TRBJ2-3 TRBV9 . . CASRDPYTDTQYF TGTGCCAGCAGGGATCCTTACACAGATACGCAGTATTTT
TRBJ2-2 TRBV27 TRBD2 . CASSFQLAEWNTGELFF TGTGCCAGCAGTTTTCAACTAGCGGAGTGGAACACCGGGGAGCTGTTTTTT
TRBJ2-1 TRBV7-9 TRBD1 . CASSLAGGGQFF TGTGCCAGCAGCTTAGCAGGGGGCGGACAGTTCTTC
TRBJ2-1 TRBV11-1 TRBD1 . CASGDRVVGYNEQFF TGTGCCAGCGGCGACAGGGTTGTGGGGTACAATGAGCAGTTCTTC
TRBJ1-1 TRBV11-2 . . CASSSREGNTEAFF TGTGCCAGCAGCTCCCGGGAGGGGAACACTGAAGCTTTCTTT
TRBJ1-4 TRBV7-8 TRBD1 . CASSQYTGVNEKLFF TGTGCCAGCAGCCAATATACAGGGGTTAATGAAAAACTGTTTTTT
TRBJ2-3 TRBV2 . . CASSELTLSTDTQYF TGTGCCAGCAGTGAACTCACCCTTAGCACAGATACGCAGTATTTT
TRBJ2-7 TRBV2 . . CASSSGPPETYEQYF TGTGCCAGCAGTTCCGGGCCCCCGGAGACCTACGAGCAGTACTTC
TRBJ1-2 TRBV30 . . CAWSVAGFSGYTF TGTGCCTGGAGTGTGGCAGGGTTTAGTGGCTACACCTTC
TRBJ1-2 TRBV27 . . CASSLGDRNYGYTF TGTGCCAGCAGTCTAGGAGACAGGAACTATGGCTACACCTTC
TRBJ2-7 TRBV11-1 . once CASSSSGPGDEQYF TGTGCCAGCAGCTCCTCGGGGCCCGGGGACGAGCAGTACTTC
TRBJ2-7 TRBV10-2 . . CASIDRGGSSHEQYF TGCGCCAGCATCGACAGGGGCGGGAGTTCTCACGAGCAGTACTTC
TRBJ1-5 TRBV7-9 . . CASSAWDQPQHF TGTGCCAGCAGCGCTTGGGATCAGCCCCAGCATTTT
TRBJ2-7 TRBV5-6 . . CASSLGDHSYEQYF TGTGCCAGCAGCTTGGGGGACCATTCTTACGAGCAGTACTTC
TRBJ2-5 TRBV28 . . CASSLLGSGQETQYF TGTGCCAGCAGTCTTTTGGGTTCTGGCCAAGAGACCCAGTACTTC
TRBJ2-2 TRBV6-1 . . CASSEAERRNTGELFF TGTGCCAGCAGTGAAGCAGAGAGAAGGAACACCGGGGAGCTGTTTTTT
TRBJ1-5 TRBV7-2 . . CASSLFPWTSNQPQHF TGTGCCAGCAGCTTGTTTCCCTGGACTAGCAATCAGCCCCAGCATTTT
TRBJ1-4 TRBV7-9 . . CASSSDSFNEKLFF TGTGCCAGCAGCTCTGACAGCTTTAATGAAAAACTGTTTTTT